This T cell receptor (beta chain) originates from a study of response to subunit inactivated influenza vaccine (dated by TCRdb to 2016 to 2019). In terms of the full investigation: Deep quantitative profiling of the T cell receptor repertoire was used in the study to follow responses to a trivalent subunit inactivated influenza vaccine. Study-wide conclusions, independent of this receptor: The authors proposed that each seasonal influenza vaccination may bring in only a limited number of new T cells.

The library was generated by RT-PCR. Sequencing took place on an Illumina HiSeq 2500. Using fastp trimming at Q25 and MiXCR clonotype assembly, TCRdb reanalyzed the public sequencing data and kept in-frame beta chains. For every CDR3 protein sequence, its rows merge into one entry that carries the most common genes and DNA. The sample records hundreds of thousands of distinct CDR3 sequences, 7.5% to 8.5% of which are singletons. The ten most abundant clones make up around 13% of the sample. Including cysteine and phenylalanine, the CDR3 has 11 amino acids. The sequence is cut down to CDR3 DNA, 33 bases in frame from base 1. CDR1 and CDR2 are read off the germline V gene as SNHLY and FYNNEI. Trimming costs V 7 bases and J 4 bases, and their ends lie 8 bases apart. Only a few counts were recorded for this clonotype. Its antigen has not been determined. Per-base quality was not reported, and no clone a single base away is much larger than it.

This sequence uses TRBV2 and TRBJ2-7; there is no confident call for the D gene. The clonotype was recovered from a man aged 50 to 75 who received an inactivated influenza vaccine. Donor details come from another sample of the same person, matched by shared clones. The sample was PBMCs from blood, taken 23 months after vaccination. The CDR3 in this case is CASTQDYEQYF. The nucleotide sequence reads TGTGCCAGCACCCAGGATTACGAGCAGTACTTC.